Presented here are 13 T cell receptor beta chains from one specimen sequenced in a study of cytomegalovirus exposure and HLA in healthy donors. PCR was performed using 60 Vbeta and 13 Jbeta primers. Clones were sequenced by immunoSEQ multiplex PCR, and TCRdb holds only the in-frame ones, with some missing. The sample has under 200,000 clones; about three quarters are singletons. The sequencing input was PBMCs. Receptors were obtained from a woman aged 40 to 50 in good health and CMV-seropositive.

The chain is built from TRBV30 and TRBJ1-2; the D is unclear. Per the germline V gene, CDR1 is GTSNPN and CDR2 is SVGIG (reference sequence). The ends were cut back, 3 bases at V and 4 bases at J, with 12 bases in the middle. This CDR3 comprises 13 residues. The CDR3 is CAWRYGGGYGYTF. CDR3 DNA sequence: TGTGCCTGGAGGTACGGAGGTGGCTATGGCTACACCTTC.

The gene calls are TRBV19 and TRBJ1-1; D unclear. Trimming took off 6 bases at V and 0 bases at J, with 8 bases between the two ends. The CDR3 is made up of 13 amino acids. Germline CDR1 LNHDA, CDR2 SQIVND (reference sequence). CDR3 loop: CASRIQMNTEAFF. The DNA for the CDR3 is TGTGCCAGTAGAATACAGATGAACACTGAAGCTTTCTTT.

V and J are TRBV30 and TRBJ1-1; no reliable D call. The CDR3 consists of 12 residues. Germline V CDR1 and CDR2: GTSNPN, SVGIG (reference sequence). Trimming stripped 2 bases from V and 3 bases from J, with 7 bases between. For the CDR3, the DNA is TGTGCCTGGAGTCAGGCTGACACTGAAGCTTTCTTT. Amino acid sequence: CAWSQADTEAFF.

This chain links TRBV9 with TRBJ2-1, with D unclear. The germline V and J ends were trimmed by 4 bases and 9 bases, with 11 bases remaining between them. This CDR3 has 12 residues. Germline CDR1 is SGDLS and CDR2 is YYNGEE. CDR3 bases: TGTGCCAGCAGCCCCCACGTCGGTGAGCAGTTCTTC. Translated, it gives CASSPHVGEQFF.

Here the CDR3 reads CASSPLAPPYEQYF. The CDR3 DNA reads TGTGCCAGCAGCCCTCTCGCGCCGCCCTACGAGCAGTACTTC. The chain carries TRBV11-3 and TRBJ2-7; D is undetermined. Germline CDR1 and CDR2: SGHNT and YENEEA. This CDR3 is 14 amino acids long. V lost 5 bases and J lost 2, with 13 bases in between.

The gene calls are TRBV6-6 and TRBJ2-5, with 7 bases lining up with TRBD1. Germline loops: CDR1 MNHNY, CDR2 SVGAGI (reference sequence). The J segment lost 5 bases and the V segment lost 10 bases, leaving 13 bases of the junction unmatched. CDR3 length: 14 residues. CDR3 sequence (DNA): TGTGCCATAACCGCCCACGACAGGGAGGAGACCCAGTACTTC. It translates to CAITAHDREETQYF.

This chain's CDR3 is CASSSLAGGGTDTQYF. Here the CDR3 DNA reads TGTGCCAGCAGTTCACTAGCGGGAGGGGGCACAGATACGCAGTATTTT. The chain uses TRBV27 and TRBJ2-3, with 13 bases matching TRBD2. V dropped 4 bases and J dropped 1; count of bases not matched to a gene: 2. Germline V lookup: CDR1 MNHEY, CDR2 SMNVEV (reference sequence). The CDR3 is made up of 16 amino acids.

This rearrangement joins TRBV18 to TRBJ2-7; a possible D gene is TRBD1 (5 bases). The CDR3 is 14 amino acids. The V end was cut by 2 bases, the J end by 3 bases, with 11 bases between. The germline gives CDR1 KGHSH, CDR2 LQKENI. In DNA form, the CDR3 reads TGTGCCAGCTCACCAGGAGACAGCGTCTACGAGCAGTACTTC. Amino acids: CASSPGDSVYEQYF.

This clone is a singleton in its sample. J is TRBJ2-7 and V is TRBV19; D is unclear. V was clipped by 3 bases and J by 7 bases, with 16 bases between them. This CDR3 has 14 residues. Per the germline V gene, CDR1 is LNHDA and CDR2 is SQIVND (reference sequence). Here the CDR3 reads CASSMVIGVSEQYF. DNA of the CDR3: TGTGCCAGTAGTATGGTCATTGGAGTGAGTGAGCAGTACTTC.

This sequence joins TRBV6-4 and TRBJ2-1, with TRBD2 matching over 7 bases. Trimming removed 0 bases from V and 2 bases from J; junction bases left unmatched: 19. CDR3 length: 21 residues. Germline V gene data show CDR1 as MRHNA and CDR2 as SNTAGT. The CDR3 DNA reads TGTGCCAGCAGTGACTCGAAAAGGAGCGGGGTACGTCTCTCTGCCTACAATGAGCAGTTCTTC. It specifies CASSDSKRSGVRLSAYNEQFF.

J is TRBJ1-6 and V is TRBV5-4; no clear D. The CDR3 has 14 residues. Looked up from germline, CDR1 is SGHNT and CDR2 is YYREEE (reference sequence). The ends were cut back, 4 bases at V and 5 bases at J, with 10 bases in the middle. As DNA, the CDR3 is TGTGCCAGCAGCCAGCGGCAGGATAATTCACCCCTCCACTTT. Translating gives CASSQRQDNSPLHF.

V usage is TRBV5-1 and J usage is TRBJ2-5, with a tentative D call TRBD2 (6 bases). The CDR3 runs 12 residues. V gave up 6 bases and J gave up 3 bases, with 9 bases separating them. In germline, CDR1 is SGHRS, CDR2 YFSETQ. CDR3 sequence reads: CASNAGKETQYF. In DNA, the CDR3 is TGCGCCAGCAATGCGGGGAAAGAGACCCAGTACTTC.

Concerning this clone itself: One end of the junction does not line up with germline, which may come from a read error. This chain uses TRBV7-9 with TRBJ1-1; 9 nucleotides agree with TRBD1. This CDR3 comprises 13 residues. Per germline, CDR1 SEHNR and CDR2 FQNEAQ (reference sequence). The CDR3 nucleotides are TGTTCCAGCAGGGAATCGACAGGGGGGGAAGCTTTCTTT. Its translation: CSSRESTGGEAFF.